The text below deals with one T cell receptor (beta chain). This sample is part of a study of blood T cell repertoires in COVID-19. Per the germline V gene, CDR1 is SGHNT and CDR2 is YENEEA. J was trimmed by 7 bases and V by 5 bases; bases with no gene match: 10. This CDR3 has 14 amino acids. Profiled with immunoSEQ multiplex PCR; TCRdb holds only in-frame clones, not every one. The data show some 220,000 clones, 75% to 85% seen once. The chain combines TRBV11-3 with TRBJ1-1; 7 bases line up with TRBD1. The sequence was obtained from a woman aged 65 to 85 with COVID-19, enrolled during active disease. The material sequenced was peripheral blood. The CDR3 DNA follows: TGTGCCAGCAGCGAAGCCCCAGGGGGAAATGAAGCTTTCTTT. This gives the protein CASSEAPGGNEAFF.